This T cell receptor beta chain was sequenced for a study of blood T cell repertoires in COVID-19. Measured with immunoSEQ multiplex PCR; TCRdb has only the in-frame clones, and not every one. This table holds over 150,000 clones, around 90% found once. It was during active infection that Seattle patients were enrolled and then longitudinally followed. The CDR3 is 14 amino acids. CDR1 is SGHDT, CDR2 YYEEEE, per germline. V was trimmed by 1 base and J by 9 bases, leaving 11 bases between them. The clonotype comes from a man between 60 and 75 years old with COVID-19, enrolled during active disease. The source material was peripheral blood. The chain joins TRBV5-6 to TRBJ1-6; D is uncertain. In DNA form, the CDR3 reads TGTGCCAGCAGCTTGAGGAGGGCTGGTTCACCCCTCCACTTT. Protein sequence: CASSLRRAGSPLHF.